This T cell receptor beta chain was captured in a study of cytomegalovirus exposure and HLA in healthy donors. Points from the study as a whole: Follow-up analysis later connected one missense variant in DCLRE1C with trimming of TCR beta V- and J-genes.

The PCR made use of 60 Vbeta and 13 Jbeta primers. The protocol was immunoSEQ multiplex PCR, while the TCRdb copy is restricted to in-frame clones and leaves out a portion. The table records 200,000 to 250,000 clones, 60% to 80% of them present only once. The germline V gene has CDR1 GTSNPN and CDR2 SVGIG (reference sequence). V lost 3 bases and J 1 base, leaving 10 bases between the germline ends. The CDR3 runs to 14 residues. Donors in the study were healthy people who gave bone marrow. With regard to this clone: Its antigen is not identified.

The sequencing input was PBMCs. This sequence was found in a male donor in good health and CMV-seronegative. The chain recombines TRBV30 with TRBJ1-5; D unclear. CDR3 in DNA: TGTGCCTGGAGCGCCGGGATCAGCAATCAGCCCCAGCATTTT. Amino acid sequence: CAWSAGISNQPQHF.